Listed below are T cell receptor beta chains from one sample, sequenced in a study of T cells expressing NK-cell markers. TCRdb reanalyzed the 5' RACE reads and collapses them to one entry per CDR3 protein, without DNA. This listing includes about 180,000 distinct CDR3 sequences. Sequencing used blood T cells: a sorted CD56 or NKG2C T cell subset, CD4+ or CD8+ T cells, or bulk PBMC T cells (not recorded which). These receptors originate from a man aged 18-75 years in good health. The CDR3 runs from the conserved cysteine through the conserved F or W. Each record gives: clone size, V gene, J gene, CDR3 protein. Clone size is given for some rows only: seen once, a few or many times, or a class if the clone is expanded.

-	TRBV5-1	TRBJ2-3	CASSLLPQLSTADTQYF
-	TRBV15	TRBJ1-4	CATAKDRGAINEKLFF
hyperexpanded	TRBV15	TRBJ2-3	CATSTGRGAKDTQYF
-	TRBV9	TRBJ1-6	CATSQGSYNSPLHF
-	TRBV28	TRBJ2-7	CASSPQRGRYEQYF
-	TRBV7-9	TRBJ2-7	CASSHPGRSYEQYF
-	TRBV27	TRBJ1-4	CASSSANEKTVFF
-	TRBV9	TRBJ2-5	CASSVDQYLETQYF
-	TRBV5-4	TRBJ1-1	CASSAGQGALLPEAFF
-	TRBV2	TRBJ2-2	CASSDEEDTGELFF
-	TRBV11-1	TRBJ2-4	CASSLGWGEAKNIQYF
-	TRBV9	TRBJ2-7	CASSVGTGLEEQYF
-	TRBV12-3/TRBV12-4	TRBJ1-5	CASSPPRVGDQPQHF
-	TRBV3-1	TRBJ1-1	CASSPLLPIPGQDVFF
-	TRBV14	TRBJ2-2	CASSQALANTGELFF
-	TRBV13	TRBJ1-3	CASSSFGTGGSGNTIYF
-	TRBV7-9	TRBJ2-7	CASSFGFGDSYEQYF
-	TRBV7-9	TRBJ2-1	CASEGGAGGRRDEQFF
-	TRBV27	TRBJ1-6	CASSFPGISSPLHF
-	TRBV15	TRBJ2-2	CATSTRDLGTGELFF
-	TRBV12-3/TRBV12-4	TRBJ2-2	CASSLAPGGIGELFF
-	TRBV6-2/TRBV6-3	TRBJ2-7	CASPPGQGNEQYF
-	TRBV7-9	TRBJ1-1	CASSLDTEAFF
-	TRBV7-3	TRBJ1-1	CASSSPGGEAFF
-	TRBV2	TRBJ2-2	CASRDGWELFF
-	TRBV5-1	TRBJ2-1	CASSQEGLAGDNEQFF
-	TRBV27	TRBJ1-1	CASSPRRGGNTEAFF
-	TRBV5-1	TRBJ2-7	CASSLPSRGVFYEQYF
-	TRBV5-1	TRBJ2-1	CASSPGGRGPYNEQFF